The 20 T cell receptor beta chains in this list originate from one sample, sequenced in a study of T cell responses to AZD1222 COVID-19 vaccine. Measured with immunoSEQ multiplex PCR; TCRdb has only the in-frame clones, and not every one. The sample shows about 110,000 clones, about 81% of them seen only once. Sample: peripheral blood, taken on day 0 of AZD1222 vaccination. The source of these receptors is an adult in good health.

CDR3 bases: TGTGCCAGCAGCGAATTGCCGGGACAGGGTAAGGTGGCCTATGGCTACACCTTC. Protein sequence: CASSELPGQGKVAYGYTF. J is TRBJ1-2 and V is TRBV6-2 or TRBV6-3, with 9 positions matching TRBD1. Germline V gene data show CDR1 as MNHEY and CDR2 as SVGEGT. J gave up 4 bases and V 6 bases, and 18 bases lay outside the gene matches. This CDR3 is built from 18 residues.

This clone was seen only a few times. The chain is built from TRBV19 and TRBJ1-1; no reliable D call. The CDR3 loop spans 13 amino acids. Germline lookup yields CDR1 LNHDA and CDR2 SQIVND (reference sequence). Trimming shortened V by 2 bases and J by 8 bases, and 12 bases separated the two germline ends. In DNA form, the CDR3 reads TGTGCCAGTAGTATAAGAGTCGGGAGAGAAGCTTTCTTT. Protein: CASSIRVGREAFF.

This sequence joins TRBV6-5 and TRBJ1-1, with D tentatively TRBD1 (6 bases). Germline V gene data show CDR1 as MNHEY and CDR2 as SVGAGI. This CDR3 region has 14 residues. The V end was cut by 5 bases, the J end by 5 bases, with 15 bases between. The CDR3 here is CASSQQGGRTEAFF. The CDR3 coding sequence is TGTGCCAGCAGTCAACAGGGAGGTAGGACTGAAGCTTTCTTT.

CDR3 nucleotide sequence: TGTGCCAGCAGTGATAAGGGGGCAGATTCACCCCTCCACTTT. Protein product: CASSDKGADSPLHF. The chain is built from TRBV2 and TRBJ1-6, with 7 bases aligning to TRBD1. The germline V gene encodes CDR1 SNHLY and CDR2 FYNNEI. The trim removed 3 bases at V and 8 bases at J, leaving 4 bases unmatched. The CDR3 covers 14 residues.

The CDR3 region is CASSLGQGRNQPQHF. CDR3 sequence (DNA): TGTGCCAGCAGCTTAGGACAGGGACGCAATCAGCCCCAGCATTTT. The V gene is TRBV7-2, the J gene TRBJ1-5, with 7 bases matching TRBD1. With V trimmed by 1 base and J by 2 bases, 2 bases remained unmatched. Germline V lookup: CDR1 SGHTA, CDR2 FQGNSA. The CDR3 loop spans 15 amino acids.

The chain uses TRBV7-3 and TRBJ1-2, with 7 bases lining up with TRBD1. Losses at the gene ends were 3 bases for V and 7 bases for J; bases not matched to a gene: 8. Germline V lookup: CDR1 SGHTA, CDR2 FQGTGA. This CDR3 region has 14 residues. The CDR3 reads CASSFGRGKGGYTF. CDR3 DNA: TGTGCCAGCAGCTTCGGCAGGGGGAAGGGTGGCTACACCTTC.

The rearrangement links TRBV29-1 to TRBJ2-5; no firm D call. Trimming shortened V by 2 bases and J by 5 bases, and 15 bases separated the two germline ends. The CDR3 has 14 amino acids. Germline V CDR1 and CDR2: SQVTM, ANQGSEA. CDR3 nucleotides: TGCAGCGTTGAAAACATAGCCAGTCGGGAGACCCAGTACTTC. Protein: CSVENIASRETQYF.

V is TRBV11-2 and J is TRBJ1-5; 8 bases fit TRBD1. V shed 5 bases, J shed 8 bases, and the junction held 5 bases outside the gene matches. CDR1 SGHAT and CDR2 FQNNGV come from the germline V gene. The CDR3 covers 13 residues. The CDR3 coding sequence is TGTGCCAGCAGCCCAGACAGGGGCAAGCCCCAGCATTTT. Protein sequence: CASSPDRGKPQHF.

The genes are TRBV27 and TRBJ2-3, with TRBD2 matching 10 bases. This CDR3 is 17 amino acids long. CDR1 and CDR2 (germline): MNHEY, SMNVEV (reference sequence). V lost 3 bases and J lost 2; bases outside the gene matches: 8. The CDR3 region is CASSFRGLAAATDTQYF. The CDR3 DNA sequence: TGTGCCAGCAGTTTCCGCGGACTAGCGGCTGCCACAGATACGCAGTATTTT.

This chain joins TRBV28 and TRBJ1-4; no definite D call. Germline lookup yields CDR1 MDHEN and CDR2 SYDVKM. This CDR3 spans 12 amino acids. Deletions cut 10 bases from V and 7 bases from J, with 13 bases between. The CDR3 loop reads CAIGLSGEKLFF. Written as DNA, the CDR3 is TGTGCCATTGGGCTAAGCGGTGAAAAACTGTTTTTT.

The V gene is TRBV5-1, the J gene TRBJ2-5; D gene ambiguous. V gave up 2 bases and J gave up 2 bases, with 13 bases separating them. Germline CDR1 and CDR2: SGHRS and YFSETQ. The CDR3 contains 15 residues. The CDR3 DNA reads as TGCGCCAGCAGCTTCAGTAGCAGACGACAAGAGACCCAGTACTTC. This codes for CASSFSSRRQETQYF.

The chain recombines TRBV28 with TRBJ1-3; possible D gene TRBD1, 5 bases. V was clipped by 6 bases and J by 2 bases, with 11 bases between them. CDR3 size: 14 residues. Germline V gene sequence: CDR1 MDHEN, CDR2 SYDVKM. The CDR3 sequence is CASRSGRAGNTIYF. The CDR3 DNA is TGTGCCAGCAGATCCGGCAGGGCTGGAAACACCATATATTTT.

This clone came up once. This sequence joins TRBV5-1 and TRBJ2-1, with D possibly matching TRBD2 (5 bases). V dropped 4 bases and J dropped 7 bases, with 15 bases sitting between them. This CDR3 comprises 14 residues. Germline CDR1 and CDR2: SGHRS and YFSETQ. The CDR3 DNA is TGCGCCAGCAGCCCTAGCCCGCCGAGTAATGAGCAGTTCTTC. Translated, it gives CASSPSPPSNEQFF.

This chain connects TRBV5-1 to TRBJ2-7; D uncertain. Per the germline V gene, CDR1 is SGHRS and CDR2 is YFSETQ. V lost 3 bases to trimming and J lost 6 bases, with 22 bases between them. There are 16 residues in the CDR3. CDR3 DNA: TGCGCCAGCAGCTCCTATGGAATAGGCCTTAGGCGCGAGCAGTACTTC. Translated: CASSSYGIGLRREQYF.

This chain joins TRBV5-1 and TRBJ1-2, with a tentative D call TRBD1 (6 bases). Trimming removed 3 bases at V and 4 bases at J, with 19 bases between. The CDR3 sequence is 16 residues long. Germline CDR1 is SGHRS and CDR2 is YFSETQ. CDR3 amino acids: CASSSNQPGQLYGYTF. The CDR3 DNA reads as TGCGCCAGCAGCTCAAATCAACCGGGACAACTCTATGGCTACACCTTC.

The rearrangement joins TRBV7-3 to TRBJ2-3, with D tentatively TRBD1 or TRBD2 (5 bases each). Germline values: CDR1 SGHTA, CDR2 FQGTGA. The CDR3 has 13 residues. V was shortened by 5 bases and J by 8 bases, with 14 bases between the two germline ends. The CDR3 DNA follows: TGTGCCAGCAGCAAACAGGCCCGGGGTACGCAGTATTTT. It is translated as CASSKQARGTQYF.

This clone was observed a handful of times. The V gene is TRBV7-9, the J gene TRBJ2-6; 12 bases are a match to TRBD1. CDR1 SEHNR and CDR2 FQNEAQ come from the germline V gene (reference sequence). This CDR3 region has 19 residues. Trimming removed 5 bases from V and 5 bases from J; junction bases left unmatched: 13. CDR3 nucleotide sequence: TGTGCCAGCAGCCTCTTGATCCGGGACAGGGGGCGGAGGGCCAACGTCCTGACTTTC. Protein product: CASSLLIRDRGRRANVLTF.

This sequence joins TRBV2 and TRBJ2-3; D gene ambiguous. CDR1 is SNHLY, CDR2 FYNNEI, per germline. Trimming shortened V by 6 bases and J by 15 bases, and 13 bases separated the two germline ends. This CDR3 is built from 10 residues. The CDR3 region is CASRADKDYF. The DNA of the CDR3 is TGTGCCAGCAGGGCAGATAAGGACTATTTT.

V is TRBV6-5 and J is TRBJ1-1, with 7 nucleotides matching TRBD1. V shed 2 bases, J shed 1 base, and the junction held 4 bases outside the gene matches. The germline V gene has CDR1 MNHEY and CDR2 SVGAGI. The CDR3 is 15 amino acids. CDR3 loop: CASSYQRTGNTEAFF. The CDR3, as DNA: TGTGCCAGCAGTTACCAAAGGACAGGGAACACTGAAGCTTTCTTT.

V and J are TRBV28 and TRBJ1-2, with TRBD1 as a possible D gene (6 bases). The CDR3 loop spans 13 amino acids. Germline CDR1 is MDHEN and CDR2 is SYDVKM. The V gene lost 6 bases and the J gene lost 4 bases, with 12 bases spanning the gap. Written as DNA, the CDR3 is TGTGCCAGCAGGTACAGGGACGGCTATGGCTACACCTTC. It codes for CASRYRDGYGYTF.